This T cell receptor beta chain was found in a study of beta chain features in type 1 diabetes. Findings of the study overall: Insertions were fewer and deletions more numerous at VDJ junctions in type 1 diabetes patients. A closer apparent resemblance between naive, central memory and Treg TCRB repertoires was seen in patients than in healthy donors.

As regards this clone: Its antigen is unknown.

CDR1 is SGDLS and CDR2 is YYNGEE in the germline V gene. This CDR3 has 13 amino acids. The ends were cut back, 0 bases at V and 8 bases at J, with 11 bases in the middle. Averaging roughly 120 mL, one heparinised blood draw came from each individual donor. Since all of the isolated RNA was reverse transcribed, expressed TCRB transcripts were what got sequenced. Repertoires were generated with immunoSEQ multiplex PCR, while TCRdb's copy carries only in-frame clones and drops some. The data contain hundreds of thousands of clones, 15% to 18% of them singletons. This clonotype originated in a man younger than 35 in good health. This chain joins TRBV9 and TRBJ1-1; possibly TRBD1 for D (6 bases). The material sequenced was naive CD4+ T cells from blood. The CDR3 nucleotides read TGTGCCAGCAGCGTAGTCGGACAGAACGAAGCTTTCTTT. Translated: CASSVVGQNEAFF.